The source of this TCR beta chain is a study of shared T cell receptors in the human thymus (TCRdb year 2021). Notes on the research overall: The study examined how the human thymus generates shared, self-reactive T-cell receptor alpha chains.

Library construction relied on the immunoSEQ multiplex PCR assay. The source is immuneACCESS, and TCRdb retained only in-frame sequences with V and J called. Part of the clones is not carried over; for the studies checked, unresolved V genes explain less than half of this, and the remainder is unexplained. The sample data list approximately 400,000 clones, and 95% of these were observed just once. The ten largest clones capture around 0.019% of the sample. A remark on this clone: Its antigen specificity is not known. The sample holds no much larger clone one base away, and base qualities are not on file.

Ends trimmed: V by 3 bases, J by 4 bases; bases unmatched to a gene: 17. Spanning cysteine to phenylalanine, the CDR3 consists of 17 amino acids. The only DNA kept is the CDR3, 51 bases in frame from the first base. From the germline V gene (reference sequence), CDR1 is GTSNPN and CDR2 is SVGIG. The source of this sequence is a human donor. What was sequenced was thymocytes. The sequence links TRBV30 to TRBJ1-2, with 7 bases matching TRBD1. The DNA sequence is as follows: TGTGCCTGGAGCGGGCGGGAAAGGGGGCCCTTCCCCTATGGCTACACCTTC. Its amino acids are CAWSGRERGPFPYGYTF.